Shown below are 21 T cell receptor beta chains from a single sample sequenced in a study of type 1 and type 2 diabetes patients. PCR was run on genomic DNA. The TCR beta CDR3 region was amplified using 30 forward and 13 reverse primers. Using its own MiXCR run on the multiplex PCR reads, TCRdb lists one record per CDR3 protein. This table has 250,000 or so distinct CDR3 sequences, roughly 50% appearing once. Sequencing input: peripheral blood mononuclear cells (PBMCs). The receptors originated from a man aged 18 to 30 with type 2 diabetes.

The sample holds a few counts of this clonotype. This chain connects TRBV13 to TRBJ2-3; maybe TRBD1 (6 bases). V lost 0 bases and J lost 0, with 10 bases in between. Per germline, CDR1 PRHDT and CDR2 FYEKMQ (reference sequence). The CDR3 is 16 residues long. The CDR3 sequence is CASSLGIRGSTDTQYF. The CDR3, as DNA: TGTGCCAGCAGCTTAGGCATCAGGGGAAGCACAGATACGCAGTATTTT. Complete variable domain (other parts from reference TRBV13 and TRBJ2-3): AAGVIQSPRHLIKEKRETATLKCYPIPRHDTVYWYQQGPGQDPQFLISFYEKMQSDKGSIPDRFSAQQFSDYHSELNMSSLELGDSALYFCASSLGIRGSTDTQYFGPGTRLTVL.

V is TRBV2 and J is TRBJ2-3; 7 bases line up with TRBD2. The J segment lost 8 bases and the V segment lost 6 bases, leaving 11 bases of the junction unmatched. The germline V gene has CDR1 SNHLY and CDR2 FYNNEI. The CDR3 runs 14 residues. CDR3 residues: CASSLSLATITQYF. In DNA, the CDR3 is TGTGCCAGCAGCCTATCACTAGCGACCATTACGCAGTATTTT.

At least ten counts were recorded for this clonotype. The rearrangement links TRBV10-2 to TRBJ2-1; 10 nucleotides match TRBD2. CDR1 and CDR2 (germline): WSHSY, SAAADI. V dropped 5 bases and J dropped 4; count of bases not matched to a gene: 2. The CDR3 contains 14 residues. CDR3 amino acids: CASSSSGSYNEQFF. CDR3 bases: TGCGCCAGCAGTTCTAGCGGGAGTTACAATGAGCAGTTCTTC.

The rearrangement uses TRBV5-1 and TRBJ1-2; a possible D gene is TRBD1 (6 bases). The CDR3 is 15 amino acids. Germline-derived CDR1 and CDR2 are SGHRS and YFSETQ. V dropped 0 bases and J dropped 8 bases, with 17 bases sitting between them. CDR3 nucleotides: TGCGCCAGCAGCTTGGCCACATCAGGGGAAGCGGGCTACACCTTC. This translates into CASSLATSGEAGYTF. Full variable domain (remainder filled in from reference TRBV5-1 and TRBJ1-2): KAGVTQTPRYLIKTRGQQVTLSCSPISGHRSVSWYQQTPGQGLQFLFEYFSETQRNKGNFPGRFSGRQFSNSRSEMNVSTLELGDSALYLCASSLATSGEAGYTFGSGTRLTVV.

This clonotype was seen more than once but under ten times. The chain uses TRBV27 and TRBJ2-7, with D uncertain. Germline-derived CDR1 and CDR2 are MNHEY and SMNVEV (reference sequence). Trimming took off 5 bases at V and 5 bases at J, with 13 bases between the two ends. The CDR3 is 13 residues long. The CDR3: CASSPRKMDEQYF. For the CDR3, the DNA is TGTGCCAGCAGTCCTAGGAAAATGGACGAGCAGTACTTC.

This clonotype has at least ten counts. CDR3 residues: CASSRRDTGANYYGYTF. CDR3 DNA: TGTGCCAGCAGCAGACGGGACACGGGCGCGAATTACTATGGCTACACCTTC. J is TRBJ1-2 and V is TRBV25-1, with D possibly being TRBD1 (6 bases). The CDR3 spans 17 residues. V lost 6 bases and J lost 3, with 23 bases in between. Germline CDR1 and CDR2: MGHDK and SYGVNS.

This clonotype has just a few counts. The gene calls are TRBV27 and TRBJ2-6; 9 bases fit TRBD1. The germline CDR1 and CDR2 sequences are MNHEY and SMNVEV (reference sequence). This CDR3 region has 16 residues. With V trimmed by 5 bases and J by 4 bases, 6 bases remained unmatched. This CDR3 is CASSPGQGSGANVLTF. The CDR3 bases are TGTGCCAGCAGTCCGGGACAGGGCTCAGGGGCCAACGTCCTGACTTTC.

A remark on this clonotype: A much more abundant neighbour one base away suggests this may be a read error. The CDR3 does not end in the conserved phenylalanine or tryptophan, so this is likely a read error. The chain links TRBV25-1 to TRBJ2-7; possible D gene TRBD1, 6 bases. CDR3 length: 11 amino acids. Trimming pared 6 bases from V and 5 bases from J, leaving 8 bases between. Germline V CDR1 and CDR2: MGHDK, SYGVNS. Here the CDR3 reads CASRDSNEQYS. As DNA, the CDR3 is TGTGCCAGCAGGGACAGCAACGAGCAGTACTCC.

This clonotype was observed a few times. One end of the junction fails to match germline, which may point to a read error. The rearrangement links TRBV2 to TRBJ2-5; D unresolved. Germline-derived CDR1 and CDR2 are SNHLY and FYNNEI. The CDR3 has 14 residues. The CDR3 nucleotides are TGTGCCATCAGTGAGGCTGCGTTTGGGGAGACCCAGTACTTC. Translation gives CAISEAAFGETQYF. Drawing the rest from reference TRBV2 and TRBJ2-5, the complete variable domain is EPEVTQTPSHQVTQMGQEVILRCVPISNHLYFYWYRQILGQKVEFLVSFYNNEISEKSEIFDDQFSVERPDGSNFTLKIRSTKLEDSAMYFCAISEAAFGETQYFGPGTRLLVL.

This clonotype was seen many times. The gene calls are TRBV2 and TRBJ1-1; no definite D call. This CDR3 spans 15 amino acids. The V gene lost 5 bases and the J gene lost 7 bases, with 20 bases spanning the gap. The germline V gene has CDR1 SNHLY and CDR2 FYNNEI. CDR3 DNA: TGTGCCAGCAGTCACCCCGACCGGACCGAACATGAAGCTTTCTTT. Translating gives CASSHPDRTEHEAFF.

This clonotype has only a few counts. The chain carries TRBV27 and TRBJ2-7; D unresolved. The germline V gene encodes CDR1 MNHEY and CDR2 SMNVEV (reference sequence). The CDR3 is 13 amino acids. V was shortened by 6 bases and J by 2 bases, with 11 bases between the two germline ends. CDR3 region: CASSTTIAYEQYF. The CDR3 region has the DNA TGTGCCAGCAGCACAACTATTGCCTACGAGCAGTACTTC.

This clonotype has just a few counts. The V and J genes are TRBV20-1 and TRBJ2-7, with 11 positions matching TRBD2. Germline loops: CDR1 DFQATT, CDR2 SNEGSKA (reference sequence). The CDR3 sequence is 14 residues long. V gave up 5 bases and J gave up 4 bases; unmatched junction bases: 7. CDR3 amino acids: CSASLAGEEYEQYF. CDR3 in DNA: TGCAGTGCTTCACTAGCGGGGGAAGAATACGAGCAGTACTTC.

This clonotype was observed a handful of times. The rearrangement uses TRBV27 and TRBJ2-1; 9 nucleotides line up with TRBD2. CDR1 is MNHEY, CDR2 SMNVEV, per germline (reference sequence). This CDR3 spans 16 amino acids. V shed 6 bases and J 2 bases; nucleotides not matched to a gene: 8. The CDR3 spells CASRFERGEAYNEQFF. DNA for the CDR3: TGTGCCAGCAGATTCGAGCGGGGGGAAGCCTACAATGAGCAGTTCTTC.

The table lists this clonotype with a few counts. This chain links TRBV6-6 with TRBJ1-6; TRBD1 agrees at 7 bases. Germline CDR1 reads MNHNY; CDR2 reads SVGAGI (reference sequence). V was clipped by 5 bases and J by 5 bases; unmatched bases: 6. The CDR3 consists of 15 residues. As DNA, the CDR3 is TGTGCCAGCAGTGCCCTGACAGGGAATAATTCACCCCTCCACTTT. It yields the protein CASSALTGNNSPLHF.

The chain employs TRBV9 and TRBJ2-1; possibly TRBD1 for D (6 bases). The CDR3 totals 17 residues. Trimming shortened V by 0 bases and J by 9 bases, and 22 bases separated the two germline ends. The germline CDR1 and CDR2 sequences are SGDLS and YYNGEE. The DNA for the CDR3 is TGTGCCAGCAGCGTAGCCGTTGGGGGCTTATGGGTCGGTGAGCAGTTCTTC. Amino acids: CASSVAVGGLWVGEQFF.

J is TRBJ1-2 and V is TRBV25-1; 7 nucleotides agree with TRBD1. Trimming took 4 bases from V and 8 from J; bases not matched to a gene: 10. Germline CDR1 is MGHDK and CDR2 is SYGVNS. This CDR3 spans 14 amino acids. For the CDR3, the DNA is TGTGCCAGCAGTGTGGGGACAGATGGATTCGGCTACACCTTC. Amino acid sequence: CASSVGTDGFGYTF.

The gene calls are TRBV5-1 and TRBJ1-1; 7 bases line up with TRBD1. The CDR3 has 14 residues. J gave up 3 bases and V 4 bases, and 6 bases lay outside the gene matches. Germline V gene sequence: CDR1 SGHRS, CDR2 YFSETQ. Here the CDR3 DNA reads TGCGCCAGCAGCGGGACAGCGTTCGACACTGAAGCTTTCTTT. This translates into CASSGTAFDTEAFF. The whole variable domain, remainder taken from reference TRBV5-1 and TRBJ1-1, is KAGVTQTPRYLIKTRGQQVTLSCSPISGHRSVSWYQQTPGQGLQFLFEYFSETQRNKGNFPGRFSGRQFSNSRSEMNVSTLELGDSALYLCASSGTAFDTEAFFGQGTRLTVV.

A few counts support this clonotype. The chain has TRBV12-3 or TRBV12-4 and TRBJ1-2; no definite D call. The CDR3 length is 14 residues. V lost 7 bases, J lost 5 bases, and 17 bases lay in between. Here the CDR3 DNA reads TGTGCCAGCACCCAGGCAGGTGTCAATTATGGCTACACCTTC. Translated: CASTQAGVNYGYTF.

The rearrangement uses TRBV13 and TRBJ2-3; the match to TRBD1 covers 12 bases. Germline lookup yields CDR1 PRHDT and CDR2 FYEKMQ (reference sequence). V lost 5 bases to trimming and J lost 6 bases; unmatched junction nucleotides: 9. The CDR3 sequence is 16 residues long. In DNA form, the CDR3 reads TGTGCCAGCAGCCGTGGGACAGGGGGCGCGTGGGATACGCAGTATTTT. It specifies CASSRGTGGAWDTQYF.

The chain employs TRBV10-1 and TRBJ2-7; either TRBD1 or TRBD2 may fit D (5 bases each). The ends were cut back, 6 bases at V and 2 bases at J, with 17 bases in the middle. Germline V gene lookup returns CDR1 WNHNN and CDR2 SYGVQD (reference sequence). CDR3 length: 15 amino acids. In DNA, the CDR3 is TGCGCCAGCAGCGCCACCGGGACCGAAACCTACGAGCAGTACTTC. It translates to CASSATGTETYEQYF.

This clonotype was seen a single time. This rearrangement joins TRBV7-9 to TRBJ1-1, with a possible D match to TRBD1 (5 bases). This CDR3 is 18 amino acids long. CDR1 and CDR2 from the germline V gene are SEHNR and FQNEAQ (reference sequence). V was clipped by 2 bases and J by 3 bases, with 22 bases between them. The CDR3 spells CASSLLQIGGFYDTEAFF. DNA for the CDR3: TGTGCCAGCAGCTTATTACAGATTGGGGGTTTCTATGACACTGAAGCTTTCTTT.